This passage covers 2 T cell receptor beta chains from one sample sequenced in a study of Graves' ophthalmopathy and Graves' hyperthyroidism. Investigators amplified TCR beta CDR3 regions from RNA transcripts. Scientists carried out first-round RT-PCR using HTBI primers and then a second-round multiplex PCR. One entry per CDR3 protein, called by TCRdb with MiXCR from the multiplex PCR reads. This sample carries some 370,000 distinct CDR3 sequences, about 17% of them seen once, and the ten largest clones take roughly 2.4%. The sequenced sample was peripheral blood. The receptors derive from an adult woman with stable Graves' hyperthyroidism.

This clonotype was picked up many times. This chain connects TRBV6-1 to TRBJ2-7; the D is unclear. The CDR3 has 14 residues. CDR1 and CDR2 (germline): MNHNS, SASEGT. The V end lost 2 bases, the J end lost 3 bases, and 11 bases lay between the germline ends. CDR3 bases: TGTGCCAGCAGTGAATGTGGCAGATTCTACGAGCAGTACTTC. It codes for CASSECGRFYEQYF.

This clonotype appeared many times. The V call is TRBV29-1, the J call TRBJ2-5, with unresolved D. The germline gives CDR1 SQVTM, CDR2 ANQGSEA. Trimming shortened V by 7 bases and J by 0 bases, and 9 bases separated the two germline ends. The CDR3 covers 12 residues. CDR3 in amino acids: CSAQKYQETQYF. The CDR3 DNA is TGCAGCGCCCAAAAGTACCAAGAGACCCAGTACTTC.